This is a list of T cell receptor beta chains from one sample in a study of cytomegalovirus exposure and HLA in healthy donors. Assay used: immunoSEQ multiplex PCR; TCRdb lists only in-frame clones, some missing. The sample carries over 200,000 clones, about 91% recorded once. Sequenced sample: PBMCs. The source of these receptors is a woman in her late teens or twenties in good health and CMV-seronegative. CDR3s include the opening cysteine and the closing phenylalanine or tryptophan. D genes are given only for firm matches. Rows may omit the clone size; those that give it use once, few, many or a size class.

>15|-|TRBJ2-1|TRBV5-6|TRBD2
CASSLGLAGDNEQFF
TGTGCCAGCAGCTTGGGGTTAGCGGGAGACAATGAGCAGTTCTTC
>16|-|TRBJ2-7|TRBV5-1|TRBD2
CASSEGLAGLTYEQYF
TGCGCCAGCAGCGAGGGACTAGCGGGCTTAACCTACGAGCAGTACTTC
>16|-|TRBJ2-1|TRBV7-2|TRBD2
CASSSTSGRPYNEQFF
TGTGCCAGCAGCTCAACTAGCGGGAGACCGTACAATGAGCAGTTCTTC
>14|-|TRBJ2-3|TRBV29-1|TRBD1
CSTRQGLWTDTQYF
TGCAGCACTCGACAGGGGTTATGGACAGATACGCAGTATTTT
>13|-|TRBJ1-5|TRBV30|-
CAWSAGEGQPQHF
TGTGCCTGGAGTGCCGGGGAAGGGCAGCCCCAGCATTTT
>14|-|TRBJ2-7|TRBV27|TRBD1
CASSTRTGTYEQYF
TGTGCCAGCAGTACGAGGACAGGTACCTACGAGCAGTACTTC
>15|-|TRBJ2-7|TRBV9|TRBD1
CASSVETGAVGEQYF
TGTGCCAGCAGCGTTGAGACAGGGGCCGTGGGCGAGCAGTACTTC
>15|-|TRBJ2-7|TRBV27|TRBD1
CASSAPGTGTYEQYF
TGTGCCAGCAGTGCCCCCGGGACAGGGACCTACGAGCAGTACTTC
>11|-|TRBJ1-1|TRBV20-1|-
CSARAVNEAFF
TGCAGTGCTAGAGCGGTGAATGAAGCTTTCTTT
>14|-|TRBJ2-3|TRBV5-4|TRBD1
CASSKQGSTDTQYF
TGTGCCAGCAGCAAACAGGGGTCCACAGATACGCAGTATTTT
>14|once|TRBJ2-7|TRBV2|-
CASRSGQGSREQYF
TGTGCCAGCAGATCGGGACAAGGGTCCAGGGAGCAGTACTTC
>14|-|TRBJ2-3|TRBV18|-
CASSRPGGPDTQYF
TGTGCCAGCTCACGGCCGGGGGGCCCAGATACGCAGTATTTT
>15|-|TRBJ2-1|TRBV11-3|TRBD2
CASSFTLADGNEQFF
TGTGCCAGCAGCTTTACACTAGCGGATGGGAATGAGCAGTTCTTC
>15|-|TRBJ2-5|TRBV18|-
CASSPAGGFLETQYF
-